This entry is about one T cell receptor (beta chain). Antigen: not known. TCRdb re-called the reads with MiXCR, one entry per CDR3 protein. In the table there are 550,000 to 700,000 distinct CDR3 sequences, almost 40% of which are singletons. This sample stems from a study of T cell repertoires in cytomegalovirus infection. There are 15 residues in the CDR3. Germline-derived CDR1 and CDR2 are SGHTA and FQGNSA. V dropped 5 bases and J dropped 8; count of bases not matched to a gene: 6. The starting material was cultured PBMCs, obtained from culture after CMV antigen stimulation. The rearrangement uses TRBV7-2 and TRBJ2-1, with 13 bases matching TRBD2. The sequence came from a human donor in good health (CMV status not recorded). Some clones in this sample may be carry-over from other donors' samples. CDR3 DNA: TGTGCCAGCAGCGAAGGACTAGCGGGAGTCTATGAGCAGTTCTTC. Amino acid sequence: CASSEGLAGVYEQFF.